The sequence of this T cell receptor beta chain was determined in a study of PD-L1 blockade in urothelial cancer. Across the whole study: Male sex and bladder-origin urothelial cancer characterized about 85% of the roughly 30 patients. Analysis of the blood was performed 3 weeks (second dose) and 6 weeks after treatment start.

Looked up from germline, CDR1 is SQVTM and CDR2 is ANQGSEA. Trimming pared 5 bases from V and 0 bases from J, leaving 7 bases between. The CDR3 consists of 12 residues. Measured with immunoSEQ multiplex PCR; TCRdb has only the in-frame clones, and not every one. The sample consists of more than 35,000 clones, approximately 78% of them appearing once. The chain combines TRBV29-1 with TRBJ1-2; no clear D. The material was PBMCs, obtained around atezolizumab (anti-PD-L1) treatment. The sequence was collected from a man between 65 and 85 years old with urothelial cancer. For the CDR3, the DNA is TGCAGCGTTCTGAGGACTAACTATGGCTACACCTTC. This gives the protein CSVLRTNYGYTF.